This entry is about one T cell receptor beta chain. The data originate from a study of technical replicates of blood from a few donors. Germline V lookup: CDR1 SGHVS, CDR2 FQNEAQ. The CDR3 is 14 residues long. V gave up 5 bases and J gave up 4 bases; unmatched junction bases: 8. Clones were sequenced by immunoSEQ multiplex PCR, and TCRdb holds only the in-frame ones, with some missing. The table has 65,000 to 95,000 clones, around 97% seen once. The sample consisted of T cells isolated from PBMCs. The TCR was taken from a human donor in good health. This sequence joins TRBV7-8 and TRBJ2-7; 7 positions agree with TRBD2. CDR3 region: CASSPPRLAYEQYF. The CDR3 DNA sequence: TGTGCCAGCAGCCCCCCCCGACTAGCTTACGAGCAGTACTTC. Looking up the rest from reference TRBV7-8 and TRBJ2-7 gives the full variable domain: GAGVSQSPRYKVAKRGQDVALRCDPISGHVSLFWYQQALGQGPEFLTYFQNEAQLDKSGLPSDRFFAERPEGSVSTLKIQRTQQEDSAVYLCASSPPRLAYEQYFGPGTRLTVT.